The clone carrying this TCR beta chain is medium-sized within its sample. This beta chain appears as a stray read in a library generated for alpha chains; its size is not informative. Roughly three months, about 14 weeks, into antiretroviral therapy, follow-up blood was collected. No cell fractionation was done, so the repertoire covers all unsorted peripheral blood T cells. The germline V gene has CDR1 SNHLY and CDR2 FYNNEI. With 1 base removed from V and 7 bases from J, the gap between germline ends came to 1 base. The CDR3 has 11 residues. Reverse transcription used around 480 ng RNA and constant-region primers for alpha and beta. Using multiplexing indices, alpha and beta chain libraries were generated apart by chain-specific third strand synthesis. TCRdb independently ran MiXCR on the 5' RACE reads; one entry per CDR3 protein. The table has roughly 7,500 distinct CDR3 sequences, 6% to 8% seen once.

The sample comes from a study of HIV-infected patients and healthy controls. Sequenced material: blood, taken during antiretroviral therapy. The TCR originated in an adult with HIV infection. The V and J genes are TRBV2 and TRBJ2-2; no clear D gene. The CDR3 nucleotides read TGTGCCAGCAGTGAAGTCGGGGAGCTGTTTTTT. Its protein product is CASSEVGELFF.